This T cell receptor beta chain was captured by sequencing in a study of T cell responses to AZD1222 COVID-19 vaccine. Germline lookup yields CDR1 ENHRY and CDR2 SYGVKD. V was clipped by 4 bases and J by 0 bases, with 9 bases between them. The CDR3 contains 14 residues. Profiled with immunoSEQ multiplex PCR; TCRdb holds only in-frame clones, not every one. Of 100,000 or so clones listed, more than 85% are singletons. The TCR sequence derives from an adult in good health. Source: peripheral blood, taken on day 0 of AZD1222 vaccination. The chain has TRBV10-3 and TRBJ1-1; no clear D. CDR3 protein: CAISAVTVNTEAFF. The CDR3 DNA sequence: TGTGCCATCAGTGCCGTGACTGTGAACACTGAAGCTTTCTTT.